Listed here are 30 T cell receptor beta chains from one sample, sequenced in a study of T cells in Graves' hyperthyroidism and ophthalmopathy. Amplification of TCR beta CDR3 regions was performed using RNA transcripts as template. The TCR CDR3 first-round RT-PCR relied on the HTBI primer set. A single record per CDR3 protein comes from TCRdb applying MiXCR to the multiplex PCR reads. The data show about 690,000 distinct CDR3 sequences, with 17% seen just once and around a sixth held by the top ten. Input material: blood. Receptors were obtained from a man aged 50-60 years with Graves' hyperthyroidism.

This clonotype was seen repeatedly, ten times or more. The rearrangement joins TRBV11-1 to TRBJ2-3, with D hard to call. CDR3 length equals 15 residues. Trimming stripped 5 bases from V and 0 bases from J, with 12 bases between. From germline, CDR1 is SGHAT and CDR2 FQDESV (reference sequence). The CDR3 sequence is CASSLRLGSTDTQYF. Here the CDR3 DNA reads TGTGCCAGCAGCCTCCGACTCGGTAGCACAGATACGCAGTATTTT. The whole variable domain, filled in from reference TRBV11-1 and TRBJ2-3, reads EAEVAQSPRYKITEKSQAVAFWCDPISGHATLYWYRQILGQGPELLVQFQDESVVDDSQLPKDRFSAERLKGVDSTLKIQPAELGDSAMYLCASSLRLGSTDTQYFGPGTRLTVL.

This clonotype was picked up many times. The chain is built from TRBV2 and TRBJ1-6, with D possibly being TRBD1 (6 bases). This CDR3 region has 15 residues. Trimming left V 4 bases short and J 10 bases short, with 17 bases between. Germline V gene data show CDR1 as SNHLY and CDR2 as FYNNEI. The CDR3 region is CASSGFRGLESPLHF. The CDR3, as DNA: TGTGCCAGCAGTGGGTTCCGGGGGCTGGAGTCACCCCTCCACTTT.

To note about this clonotype: Compared with germline, one end of the junction differs, possibly owing to a read error. The CDR3 spells CASSTGASHTGEPFF. In DNA, the CDR3 is TGTGCCAGCAGTACCGGGGCTAGCCACACCGGGGAGCCGTTTTTT. The J gene is TRBJ2-2, the V gene TRBV12-3 or TRBV12-4; D possibly uses TRBD1 or TRBD2 (5 bases each). The CDR3 is 15 residues long.

This clonotype was detected ten times or more. V is TRBV5-1 and J is TRBJ2-2; TRBD2 aligns across 8 bases. Germline CDR1 is SGHRS and CDR2 is YFSETQ. The V gene end was trimmed by 5 bases and the J gene end by 7 bases; junction bases not matched to a gene: 10. The CDR3 has 15 residues. The CDR3 region is CASSQSPGTSGELFF. The CDR3 DNA sequence: TGCGCCAGCAGTCAGTCGCCCGGGACTAGCGGGGAGCTGTTTTTT. Filled out from reference TRBV5-1 and TRBJ2-2, the complete variable domain reads KAGVTQTPRYLIKTRGQQVTLSCSPISGHRSVSWYQQTPGQGLQFLFEYFSETQRNKGNFPGRFSGRQFSNSRSEMNVSTLELGDSALYLCASSQSPGTSGELFFGEGSRLTVL.

The genes are TRBV2 and TRBJ1-4; D perhaps matches TRBD1 (5 bases). The CDR3 sequence is 13 residues long. The germline V gene has CDR1 SNHLY and CDR2 FYNNEI. Trimming pared 7 bases from V and 1 base from J, leaving 7 bases between. The CDR3 coding sequence is TGTGCCAGCAATCAGGGAACTAATGAAAAACTGTTTTTT. As protein: CASNQGTNEKLFF.

This clonotype has at least ten counts. The rearrangement uses TRBV5-5 and TRBJ1-4; TRBD1 agrees at 7 bases. The trim removed 3 bases at V and 4 bases at J, leaving 6 bases unmatched. The germline V gene has CDR1 SGHKS and CDR2 YYEKEE (reference sequence). The CDR3 is 15 amino acids. CDR3 bases: TGTGCCAGCAGCTCCGGGACAGCGAGTAATGAAAAACTGTTTTTT. Protein: CASSSGTASNEKLFF.

This clonotype was seen a few times. The V gene is TRBV10-3, the J gene TRBJ1-6, with D tentatively TRBD1 (6 bases). Germline loops: CDR1 ENHRY, CDR2 SYGVKD. The germline V and J ends were trimmed by 2 bases and 0 bases, with 11 bases remaining between them. This CDR3 is 17 amino acids long. CDR3 amino acids: CAISEDRQSSYNSPLHF. CDR3 DNA sequence: TGTGCCATCAGTGAGGACAGGCAGAGCTCCTATAATTCACCCCTCCACTTT.

The rearrangement uses TRBV30 and TRBJ1-2; no definite D call. The CDR3 sequence is 14 residues long. V dropped 0 bases and J dropped 8 bases, with 16 bases sitting between them. Germline V gene sequence: CDR1 GTSNPN, CDR2 SVGIG (reference sequence). The chain's CDR3 is CAWSVPAVARGYTF. In DNA form, the CDR3 reads TGTGCCTGGAGTGTACCGGCCGTTGCGAGGGGCTACACCTTC.

This clonotype was seen more than once but under ten times. This chain links TRBV5-5 with TRBJ1-2; 7 positions match TRBD1. CDR3 length equals 14 residues. Germline CDR1 and CDR2: SGHKS and YYEKEE (reference sequence). With V trimmed by 4 bases and J by 5 bases, 8 bases remained unmatched. CDR3 nucleotide sequence: TGTGCCAGCAGCGCCCCCGGGACAGCTTATGGCTACACCTTC. It translates to CASSAPGTAYGYTF.

This clonotype showed up many times. This sequence joins TRBV18 and TRBJ1-1; TRBD1 matches at 9 bases. The J segment lost 6 bases and the V segment lost 2 bases, leaving 4 bases of the junction unmatched. Germline V gene lookup returns CDR1 KGHSH and CDR2 LQKENI. The CDR3 spans 14 residues. The CDR3, as DNA: TGTGCCAGCTCACCAGGGACAGGGCGCTCTGAAGCTTTCTTT. Its protein is CASSPGTGRSEAFF.

This clonotype has a count of ten or more. The V call is TRBV28, the J call TRBJ2-7; D perhaps matches TRBD2 (5 bases). The CDR3 has 13 amino acids. CDR1 MDHEN and CDR2 SYDVKM come from the germline V gene. V was trimmed by 3 bases and J by 2 bases, leaving 8 bases between them. The CDR3 DNA is TGTGCCAGCAGTTTCCCGGGAACCTACGAGCAGTACTTC. Translation: CASSFPGTYEQYF.

On this clonotype: Possible read error: a much larger clone is one base away. The CDR3 loop reads CASSQVGAGEKLFF. The DNA of the CDR3 is TGTGCCAGCAGCCAAGTGGGGGCAGGCGAAAAACTGTTTTTT. V is TRBV3-1 and J is TRBJ1-4, with TRBD1 as a possible D gene (6 bases). This CDR3 comprises 14 residues. V lost 1 base and J lost 8, with 11 bases in between. The V gene's germline CDR1 is LGHDT and CDR2 YNNKEL (reference sequence).

At least ten counts were recorded for this clonotype. This chain uses TRBV2 with TRBJ2-1, with D perhaps TRBD2 (6 bases). V shed 0 bases and J shed 5 bases, with 14 bases lying between them. The CDR3 covers 16 residues. From germline, CDR1 is SNHLY and CDR2 FYNNEI. The CDR3 DNA sequence: TGTGCCAGCAGTGAAGCGGGTGGCAGGGAGGACAATGAGCAGTTCTTC. Its translation: CASSEAGGREDNEQFF.

This chain's CDR3 is CASSQSAVKREGYEQYF. The DNA for the CDR3 is TGTGCCAGCAGCCAATCGGCCGTCAAGCGGGAGGGGTACGAGCAGTACTTC. The rearrangement uses TRBV16 and TRBJ2-7, with TRBD2 matching over 10 bases. CDR1 and CDR2 from the germline V gene are KGHSY and FQNENV. The CDR3 sequence is 17 residues long. V gave up 0 bases and J gave up 4 bases; unmatched junction bases: 9. The full variable domain, rest sourced from reference TRBV16 and TRBJ2-7, is GEEVAQTPKHLVRGEGQKAKLYCAPIKGHSYVFWYQQVLKNEFKFLISFQNENVFDETGMPKERFSAKCLPNSPCSLEIQATKLEDSAVYFCASSQSAVKREGYEQYFGPGTRLTVT.

This clonotype came up a few times. CDR3 protein: CASSLAAGRISYNEQFF. CDR3 DNA: TGCGCCAGCAGCTTGGCGGCAGGGAGGATCTCCTACAATGAGCAGTTCTTC. V and J are TRBV5-1 and TRBJ2-1; D is perhaps TRBD2 (6 bases). Germline CDR1 reads SGHRS; CDR2 reads YFSETQ. This CDR3 has 17 residues. The V end was cut by 0 bases, the J end by 0 bases, with 13 bases between.

The sample holds many counts of this clonotype. This rearrangement joins TRBV6-5 to TRBJ2-1, with TRBD2 as a possible D gene (5 bases). Germline V gene lookup returns CDR1 MNHEY and CDR2 SVGAGI. The CDR3 sequence is 14 residues long. V was pared by 0 bases and J by 8 bases, with 11 bases between. The CDR3 coding sequence is TGTGCCAGCAGTTACTCGAGCGTGCGGGATGAGCAGTTCTTC. It yields the protein CASSYSSVRDEQFF.

This clonotype was counted ten times or more. The rearrangement links TRBV6-5 to TRBJ1-2; D not resolved. Germline values: CDR1 MNHEY, CDR2 SVGAGI. The CDR3 has 13 amino acids. V was clipped by 2 bases and J by 3 bases, with 7 bases between them. The DNA for the CDR3 is TGTGCCAGCAGTTACATAGATTACTATGGCTACACCTTC. Translating gives CASSYIDYYGYTF.

The chain combines TRBV5-1 with TRBJ2-3; 9 nucleotides match TRBD2. Germline CDR1 and CDR2: SGHRS and YFSETQ. Unmatched junction bases numbered 3, after V lost 0 bases and J lost 1 base. The CDR3 spans 16 residues. CDR3 region: CASSLAQRGGTDTQYF. In DNA, the CDR3 is TGCGCCAGCAGCTTGGCCCAGCGGGGGGGCACAGATACGCAGTATTTT.

V gene TRBV27 combines with J gene TRBJ2-6; TRBD1 matches at 9 bases. CDR1 and CDR2 from the germline V gene are MNHEY and SMNVEV (reference sequence). CDR3 length: 19 residues. V trimming: 3 bases; J trimming: 0 bases; junction bases outside the gene matches: 9. This CDR3 reads CASSFIGTGTSSGANVLTF. CDR3 nucleotides: TGTGCCAGCAGTTTTATCGGGACAGGGACAAGCTCTGGGGCCAACGTCCTGACTTTC.

In this sample, this clonotype turned up a few times. The V and J genes are TRBV9 and TRBJ2-1, with TRBD2 as a possible D gene (6 bases). The CDR3 is made up of 16 amino acids. V lost 4 bases and J 0 bases, leaving 14 bases between the germline ends. Germline V gene lookup returns CDR1 SGDLS and CDR2 YYNGEE. The CDR3 region has the DNA TGTGCCAGCAGCCCCTGGGGGACTTCCTCCTACAATGAGCAGTTCTTC. As protein: CASSPWGTSSYNEQFF.

This clonotype was detected a few times. The chain uses TRBV28 and TRBJ1-6; 8 bases are shared with TRBD1. Germline trimming cut 3 bases from V and 7 bases from J; bases unmatched to any gene: 14. This CDR3 has 18 residues. Germline assignment: CDR1 MDHEN and CDR2 SYDVKM. The DNA of the CDR3 is TGTGCCAGCAGTTTCCGGACAGGGAGAGTGTATCTAAATTCACCCCTCCACTTT. Translating gives CASSFRTGRVYLNSPLHF.

This clonotype was counted only a few times. The chain has TRBV28 and TRBJ2-1, with a weak D call TRBD2 (8 bases). Trimming stripped 5 bases from V and 3 bases from J, with 26 bases between. Looked up from germline, CDR1 is MDHEN and CDR2 is SYDVKM. This CDR3 is 19 amino acids long. Here the CDR3 reads CASSPMGQQRGLGYNEQFF. CDR3 nucleotide sequence: TGTGCCAGCAGTCCCATGGGACAGCAGCGGGGGTTAGGCTACAATGAGCAGTTCTTC.

This chain links TRBV19 with TRBJ2-2, with TRBD2 identical over 15 bases. The CDR3 runs 20 residues. Germline CDR1 is LNHDA and CDR2 is SQIVND (reference sequence). Unmatched junction bases numbered 18, after V lost 8 bases and J lost 5 bases. The CDR3 region is CASGPTGTSGRTRATGELFF. The DNA for the CDR3 is TGTGCCAGTGGACCGACTGGGACTAGCGGGAGGACCCGAGCTACCGGGGAGCTGTTTTTT.

In this sample, this clonotype turned up many times. This rearrangement joins TRBV7-3 to TRBJ1-1, with D perhaps matching TRBD1 (6 bases). CDR1 and CDR2 (germline): SGHTA, FQGTGA. Trimming removed 5 bases at V and 1 base at J, with 8 bases between. The length of the CDR3 is 13 residues. CDR3 DNA: TGTGCCAGCAGCACAGGGCGGAACACTGAAGCTTTCTTT. This sequence encodes CASSTGRNTEAFF. Looking up the rest from reference TRBV7-3 and TRBJ1-1 gives the full variable domain: GAGVSQTPSNKVTEKGKYVELRCDPISGHTALYWYRQSLGQGPEFLIYFQGTGAADDSGLPNDRFFAVRPEGSVSTLKIQRTERGDSAVYLCASSTGRNTEAFFGQGTRLTVV.

The V and J genes are TRBV2 and TRBJ2-7; the D is unclear. Looked up from germline, CDR1 is SNHLY and CDR2 is FYNNEI. The CDR3 sequence is 9 residues long. Trimming took 6 bases from V and 6 from J, leaving 3 bases between them. CDR3 residues: CASSPEQYF. DNA for the CDR3: TGTGCCAGCAGCCCCGAGCAGTACTTC. Full variable domain (outside the CDR3, taken from reference TRBV2 and TRBJ2-7): EPEVTQTPSHQVTQMGQEVILRCVPISNHLYFYWYRQILGQKVEFLVSFYNNEISEKSEIFDDQFSVERPDGSNFTLKIRSTKLEDSAMYFCASSPEQYFGPGTRLTVT.

The chain couples TRBV27 to TRBJ2-1; 10 bases line up with TRBD2. Trimming removed 5 bases from V and 4 bases from J; junction bases left unmatched: 8. Germline assignment: CDR1 MNHEY and CDR2 SMNVEV (reference sequence). This CDR3 spans 16 amino acids. The CDR3 region has the DNA TGTGCCAGCAGTCCACTACTAGCGGGGTATTACAATGAGCAGTTCTTC. Translation: CASSPLLAGYYNEQFF.

In its sample, this clonotype was seen many times. The chain couples TRBV28 to TRBJ1-2, with TRBD1 identical over 12 bases. The CDR3 contains 14 residues. CDR1 is MDHEN, CDR2 SYDVKM, per germline. Trimming cost V 5 bases and J 2 bases; bases outside gene matches: 0. The CDR3 sequence: CASSGTGGNYGYTF. CDR3 DNA: TGTGCCAGCAGTGGGACAGGGGGCAACTATGGCTACACCTTC.

This clonotype was seen repeatedly, ten times or more. The chain uses TRBV28 and TRBJ1-2; 12 positions agree with TRBD1. In germline, CDR1 is MDHEN, CDR2 SYDVKM. V was pared by 5 bases and J by 3 bases, with 7 bases of the junction left unmatched. The CDR3 extends over 16 amino acids. Here the CDR3 DNA reads TGTGCCAGCAGTAACCCGGGACAGGGGGCTGACTATGGCTACACCTTC. Residues: CASSNPGQGADYGYTF.

This clonotype appeared many times. This rearrangement joins TRBV5-1 to TRBJ1-5; TRBD1 matches 7 bases. Trimming cost V 5 bases and J 9 bases; bases outside gene matches: 8. The CDR3 consists of 13 residues. Germline V lookup: CDR1 SGHRS, CDR2 YFSETQ. The CDR3, as DNA: TGCGCCAGCAGGGCCGGGACAGATGGGCCCCAGCATTTT. Translated, it gives CASRAGTDGPQHF.

The chain employs TRBV7-6 and TRBJ2-7; TRBD2 agrees at 10 bases. The CDR3 has 15 amino acids. The germline gives CDR1 SGHVS, CDR2 FNYEAQ. The trim removed 0 bases at V and 6 bases at J, leaving 5 bases unmatched. DNA for the CDR3: TGTGCCAGCAGCTTAGCGCTAGCGGGAGCCGGCGAGCAGTACTTC. Translating gives CASSLALAGAGEQYF.